This T cell receptor (beta chain) appears in the sequencing data of a study of T cell repertoires in cytomegalovirus infection. As for the study in general: As its CMV epitopes, the study selected recently identified HLA-C-restricted and well-studied HLA-B-restricted targets. Signatures in public TCR beta sequences pointed to both CMV infection and matching HLA type.

TCRdb ran MiXCR on the reads and lists one entry per CDR3 protein. The sample has about 830,000 distinct CDR3 sequences, about 31% seen once. The V end was cut by 5 bases, the J end by 5 bases, with 27 bases between. CDR3 length: 18 amino acids. There are a few counts of this clonotype. The antigen is undetermined. Sample: cultured CD8+ T cells from PBMCs, taken from culture after CMV antigen stimulation. The V call is TRBV12-3 or TRBV12-4, the J call TRBJ2-5, with TRBD1 as a possible D gene (6 bases). The receptor was isolated from a human donor in good health (CMV status not recorded). Some clones in this sample may be carry-over from other donors' samples. For the CDR3, the DNA is TGTGCCAGCAGTCCCTATTTGCTAGACAGGATGACTCGGGAGACCCAGTACTTC. Translated: CASSPYLLDRMTRETQYF.